This TCR beta chain was sequenced in a study of T-cell memory formation after mild COVID-19. Overall study findings and caveats: Within pre-infection memory, some responding clones were found, suggesting cross-reactive memory joined.

TCRdb redid the calling of the 5' RACE reads with MiXCR, one entry per CDR3 protein. The sample includes hundreds of thousands of distinct CDR3 sequences, around 28% of them seen just once. Notes on this clonotype: Its matching antigen is unknown.

The CDR3 extends over 16 amino acids. Germline V gene sequence: CDR1 SGHKS, CDR2 YYEKEE (reference sequence). V was pared by 0 bases and J by 2 bases, with 14 bases between. This receptor was identified in an adult woman who had mild COVID-19 (a few samples of this study predate the infection). Cell type and time point are not known. V gene TRBV5-5 combines with J gene TRBJ1-1; no clear D. The sequencing sample was made of PBMCs or a T cell subset sorted from them (not recorded which). The CDR3: CASSLVGRQPNTEAFF. DNA for the CDR3: TGTGCCAGCAGCTTGGTAGGGAGGCAGCCCAACACTGAAGCTTTCTTT.